This TCR beta chain was captured by sequencing in a study of blood T cell repertoires in COVID-19 (dated by TCRdb to between 2020 and 2021). For context, the study as a whole: Samples from collaborators originated in the United States, Italy and Spain and spanned both the acute and convalescent phases of COVID-19. The dataset comprised deeply sampled blood TCRbeta repertoires from subjects exposed to, actively infected with, or recovered from COVID-19. The material from the prospective study consisted of cDNA or gDNA derived from T cells, B-cell-depleted T cells, or PBMCs. A freely available public database, intended as a resource for researchers studying the immune response to SARS-CoV-2, is where the repertoires were released. Samples came from the ongoing ImmuneRACE study (first 160 participants) plus 1,254 subjects from 6 global collaborators. Nearly every sample came with metadata listing a de-identified subject ID, COVID-19 status, age in years and sex. Where available, HLA class I and class II types were obtained from metadata supplied by the sample provider rather than from assay-based typing. Summary of the overall study and its limitations: The amount of clinical and demographic metadata varied by source and participant and was provided uncurated.

TCRbeta CDR3 regions were amplified from genomic DNA using the immunoSEQ Assay, a bias-controlled multiplex PCR. The authors' pipeline ran thus. Within the assay, amplification of reference gene primers was used to estimate how many nucleated cells each sample contained. Sequence reads were collapsed and filtered to measure the absolute abundance of every unique TCRbeta CDR3 rearrangement. For each sample, productive Simpson clonality was calculated as the square root of Simpson's diversity index across productive rearrangements. The source is immuneACCESS, and TCRdb retained only in-frame sequences with V and J called. Part of the clones is not carried over; for the studies checked, unresolved V genes explain less than half of this, and the remainder is unexplained. V, J and clone size are those of that table, while D and trimming were read from the DNA. The sample table shows 50,000 to 70,000 clones, and approximately 82% are seen once. More than 5% of the sample belongs to the ten largest clones.

Points on this clone: No antigen is known for it. No per-base quality is available; no much larger clone lies one base away.

Each collaborating institution followed its own protocols to collect whole blood in K2EDTA tubes. For TCRbeta analysis, collaborators shipped samples as frozen whole blood, isolated PBMCs, or DNA extracted from either of those sample types. Sequencing was performed on peripheral blood. The sequence was obtained from a woman aged 55-69 years with acute or convalescent COVID-19.

CDR3 protein: CASSVGQGSEQYF. The nucleotides are TGTGCCAGTAGTGTGGGACAGGGGAGCGAGCAGTACTTC. The rearrangement combines TRBV19 with TRBJ2-7; a stretch of 10 junction bases matches TRBD1. The CDR3 spans 13 residues, from the cysteine through the phenylalanine. Only CDR3 DNA remains: 39 bases, in frame from the first base. CDR1 and CDR2, per the germline V gene (reference sequence), are LNHDA and SQIVND. Compared with germline, V lacks 5 bases and J lacks 6 bases; bases without a gene match: 4.